This T cell receptor beta chain stems from a study of PD-1 blockade in classical Hodgkin lymphoma (dated by TCRdb to the early 2020s). Context from the whole study: The study used CyTOF and TCR beta sequencing to define a peripheral blood immune signature of response to PD-1 blockade in classical Hodgkin lymphoma. Results the study describes overall, beyond this receptor: Baseline TCR diversity was reported to be lower in newly diagnosed patients than in healthy donors and to be lower still in relapsed/refractory patients. The study was restricted to a single clinical trial cohort, and the causes of repertoire differences, possibly disease activity or prior therapy, were left undefined.

This clone came up a few times. Its antigen is currently not known. Base qualities are missing; no much larger clone stands one base away. Per the publication, the time point label means: newly diagnosed, previously untreated cHL patient sample. Using a Miltenyi CD4+ T cell isolation kit, CD4+ T cells were purified from thawed PBMCs through magnetic negative selection. PBMCs from patients with newly diagnosed, previously untreated classical Hodgkin lymphoma were sequenced as a comparison group for the relapsed/refractory trial patients. Peripheral blood was collected in 8 mL Vacutainer Cell Preparation Tubes, from which PBMCs were isolated by centrifugation and then cryopreserved. Purified CD4+ and CD8+ fractions were prepared only for cases in which an additional PBMC sample was available. Magnetically labelled cells were depleted on LS columns in a quadroMACS separator, and the flow-through was collected as the purified fraction.

Compared with germline, V lacks 4 bases and J lacks 0 bases; bases without a gene match: 2. The CDR3 has 15 amino acids, counting the end cysteine and phenylalanine. Only the CDR3 portion is preserved as DNA: 45 bases, with reading frame beginning at the first base. CDR1 and CDR2 (ENHRY, SYGVKD) derive from the germline V gene. Genomic DNA was isolated using the Qiagen DNeasy kit from unsorted PBMCs as well as from negatively selected CD4+ and CD8+ fractions. Using primers that anneal to V and J segments, immunoSEQ multiplex PCR amplified the TCR beta CDR3 regions. A synthetic immune receptor repertoire was used to minimize amplification bias, and any residual bias was removed computationally once sequencing was done. The study's own analysis went as follows. Custom Python scripts were used to quantify repertoire diversity as the Shannon entropy index. Unsorted, CD4+ and CD8+ repertoires were examined separately, except in combined analyses, for which CD4+ and CD8+ sequences were merged in silico. TCRdb took over this immuneACCESS table, retaining in-frame rearrangements with V and J assigned. Such tables are incomplete; in checked studies, under half of the missing clones stem from an unresolved V gene, and the remainder is unexplained. The DNA was the basis for D and trimming; V, J and clone size are from that table. The sample contains more than 15,000 clones, around 92% of them found a single time. Clones ranked in the top ten supply 0.51% of the sample.

The source is a human donor with classical Hodgkin lymphoma. In this chain, TRBV10-3 is recombined with TRBJ1-5; 8 central bases correspond to TRBD1. The sample was CD4+ T cells from blood. The base sequence is TGTGCCATCAGTGGGACAGGGTATAGCAATCAGCCCCAGCATTTT. It translates as CAISGTGYSNQPQHF.